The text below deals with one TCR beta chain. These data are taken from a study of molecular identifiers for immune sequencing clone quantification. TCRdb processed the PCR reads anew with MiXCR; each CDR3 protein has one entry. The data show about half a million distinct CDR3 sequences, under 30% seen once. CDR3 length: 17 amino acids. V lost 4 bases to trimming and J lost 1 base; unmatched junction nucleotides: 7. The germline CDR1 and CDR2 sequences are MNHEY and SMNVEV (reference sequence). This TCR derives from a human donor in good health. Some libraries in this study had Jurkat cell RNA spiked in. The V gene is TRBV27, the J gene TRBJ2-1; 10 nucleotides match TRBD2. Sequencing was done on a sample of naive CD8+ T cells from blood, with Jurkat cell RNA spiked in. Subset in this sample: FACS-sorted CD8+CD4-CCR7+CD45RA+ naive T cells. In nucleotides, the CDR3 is TGTGCCAGCAGTTGGTCTAGCGGGAGCTCTTCCTACAATGAGCAGTTCTTC. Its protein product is CASSWSSGSSSYNEQFF.